The 17 T cell receptor beta chains below were found in one sample sequenced in a study of blood T cell repertoires in COVID-19. Using immunoSEQ multiplex PCR, the repertoire was profiled, and TCRdb retains in-frame clones only, with some absent. The table lists hundreds of thousands of clones, 85% to 90% of them singletons. The sample was PBMCs or T cells enriched from blood (not recorded which). The origin of the receptors is a woman aged 55-69 years in a cohort exposed to, infected with or recovered from COVID-19 (not recorded which).

This clone was observed a handful of times. V gene TRBV5-6 combines with J gene TRBJ1-1, with D unclear. Trimming took 1 base from V and 0 from J, leaving 10 bases between them. CDR3 length: 15 amino acids. Germline V gene sequence: CDR1 SGHDT, CDR2 YYEEEE. DNA for the CDR3: TGTGCCAGCAGCTTGAATCCAACGGTGAACACTGAAGCTTTCTTT. Its translation: CASSLNPTVNTEAFF.

The chain couples TRBV18 to TRBJ2-3, with D hard to call. Germline-derived CDR1 and CDR2 are KGHSH and LQKENI. This CDR3 comprises 13 residues. V was pared by 3 bases and J by 2 bases, with 6 bases between. This CDR3 is CASSPRNTDTQYF. In nucleotides, the CDR3 is TGTGCCAGCTCACCGCGGAACACAGATACGCAGTATTTT.

The rearrangement joins TRBV7-8 to TRBJ2-7; D is perhaps TRBD1 (6 bases). The CDR3 is 13 residues long. V gave up 3 bases and J gave up 4 bases, with 10 bases separating them. Germline V gene sequence: CDR1 SGHVS, CDR2 FQNEAQ. CDR3 sequence: CASSLGHKYEQYF. The CDR3 coding sequence is TGTGCCAGCAGCTTGGGACACAAATACGAGCAGTACTTC.

The DNA for the CDR3 is TGTGCCAGCAGTCCCGCGGGCAGCGGGACCACAGATACGCAGTATTTT. It translates to CASSPAGSGTTDTQYF. This chain connects TRBV27 to TRBJ2-3, with 7 bases fitting TRBD2. In germline, CDR1 is MNHEY, CDR2 SMNVEV (reference sequence). This CDR3 is 16 amino acids long. The V gene end was trimmed by 5 bases and the J gene end by 2 bases; junction bases not matched to a gene: 10.

The V gene is TRBV7-6, the J gene TRBJ2-2; 8 bases map to TRBD2. The CDR3 contains 16 residues. The ends lost 5 bases at V and 7 bases at J; junction bases unmatched: 12. The germline CDR1 and CDR2 sequences are SGHVS and FNYEAQ. The CDR3 region has the DNA TGTGCCAGCAGCGTTACGGGGGGGAGCGCTCTCGGGGAGCTGTTTTTT. As protein: CASSVTGGSALGELFF.

This clone was recorded only once. The chain carries TRBV5-1 and TRBJ2-2, with TRBD2 matching over 9 bases. CDR3 size: 14 residues. With V trimmed by 1 base and J by 8 bases, 3 bases remained unmatched. Per germline, CDR1 SGHRS and CDR2 YFSETQ. CDR3 loop: CASSLSGGLGELFF. The CDR3 coding sequence is TGCGCCAGCAGCTTGAGCGGGGGGCTGGGGGAGCTGTTTTTT.

V usage is TRBV28 and J usage is TRBJ1-2; 10 bases are shared with TRBD1. Per the germline V gene, CDR1 is MDHEN and CDR2 is SYDVKM. CDR3 size: 15 residues. Unmatched junction bases numbered 2, after V lost 0 bases and J lost 4 bases. The CDR3 DNA follows: TGTGCCAGCAGTTTATGGGACAGGGGGGGCTATGGCTACACCTTC. This translates into CASSLWDRGGYGYTF.

The chain employs TRBV7-3 and TRBJ2-1, with 8 bases matching TRBD1. This CDR3 comprises 17 residues. Germline lookup yields CDR1 SGHTA and CDR2 FQGTGA. Unmatched junction bases numbered 10, after V lost 1 base and J lost 5 bases. CDR3 loop: CASSLIEDRDFHNEQFF. The CDR3 DNA reads TGTGCCAGCAGCTTAATTGAGGACAGGGATTTCCACAATGAGCAGTTCTTC.

The chain is built from TRBV29-1 and TRBJ2-2, with 8 positions matching TRBD1. The J segment lost 0 bases and the V segment lost 5 bases, leaving 2 bases of the junction unmatched. The CDR3 sequence is 14 residues long. The germline gives CDR1 SQVTM, CDR2 ANQGSEA. CDR3 DNA: TGCAGCGTTAAACAGGGGGCGAACACCGGGGAGCTGTTTTTT. Amino acids: CSVKQGANTGELFF.

The genes are TRBV23-1 and TRBJ1-5; 9 nucleotides agree with TRBD1. TRBV23-1 is marked as an open reading frame, function uncertain. V gave up 11 bases and J gave up 3 bases; unmatched junction bases: 23. The CDR3 spans 19 residues. CDR3 DNA sequence: TGCGCCGGGCAAGGTGGACAGGGGATCCCAACTAACTACAATCAGCCCCAGCATTTT. Translating it yields CAGQGGQGIPTNYNQPQHF.

The chain links TRBV14 to TRBJ1-6, with D possibly TRBD1 on 6 matching bases. This CDR3 contains 15 residues. In germline, CDR1 is SGHDN, CDR2 FVKESK. Trimming pared 3 bases from V and 2 bases from J, leaving 8 bases between. In DNA form, the CDR3 reads TGTGCCAGCAGCCACAGGGGCACCTATAATTCACCCCTCCACTTT. Translated, it gives CASSHRGTYNSPLHF.

This clone was seen just once. This chain connects TRBV15 to TRBJ2-1; 7 bases are a match to TRBD1. CDR1 is LNHNV and CDR2 is YYDKDF in the germline V gene (reference sequence). Unmatched junction bases numbered 1, after V lost 1 base and J lost 1 base. The CDR3 loop spans 15 amino acids. The CDR3, as DNA: TGTGCCACCAGCAGAGGACAGGGTTCCTACAATGAGCAGTTCTTC. It is translated as CATSRGQGSYNEQFF.

The chain uses TRBV19 and TRBJ1-1; TRBD1 aligns across 8 bases. The CDR3 runs to 17 residues. V gave up 2 bases and J gave up 0 bases; unmatched junction bases: 8. Germline CDR1 is LNHDA and CDR2 is SQIVND (reference sequence). This chain's CDR3 is CASSIMQTGVVNTEAFF. The CDR3 bases are TGTGCCAGTAGTATAATGCAGACAGGGGTGGTGAACACTGAAGCTTTCTTT.

This rearrangement joins TRBV7-3 to TRBJ2-4; TRBD2 aligns across 8 bases. Trimming removed 5 bases from V and 4 bases from J; junction bases left unmatched: 7. This CDR3 is 15 amino acids long. Looked up from germline, CDR1 is SGHTA and CDR2 is FQGTGA. This chain's CDR3 is CASSRDGRGKNIQYF. CDR3 DNA sequence: TGTGCCAGCAGCCGTGACGGGAGGGGGAAAAACATTCAGTACTTC. Combining the CDR3 with reference TRBV7-3 and TRBJ2-4 gives the whole variable domain GAGVSQTPSNKVTEKGKYVELRCDPISGHTALYWYRQSLGQGPEFLIYFQGTGAADDSGLPNDRFFAVRPEGSVSTLKIQRTERGDSAVYLCASSRDGRGKNIQYFGAGTRLSVL.

This chain links TRBV7-2 with TRBJ1-2, with a weak D call TRBD1 (5 bases). Germline V gene sequence: CDR1 SGHTA, CDR2 FQGNSA. The CDR3 extends over 16 amino acids. V was shortened by 5 bases and J by 0 bases, with 16 bases between the two germline ends. The CDR3: CASSQSTVLPNYGYTF. CDR3 in DNA: TGTGCCAGCAGCCAATCGACAGTTCTTCCTAACTATGGCTACACCTTC. Full variable domain (rest looked up from reference TRBV7-2 and TRBJ1-2): GAGVSQSPSNKVTEKGKDVELRCDPISGHTALYWYRQSLGQGLEFLIYFQGNSAPDKSGLPSDRFSAERTGGSVSTLTIQRTQQEDSAVYLCASSQSTVLPNYGYTFGSGTRLTVV.

This chain uses TRBV1 with TRBJ2-3; TRBD2 is the table's D call, not checked against the DNA. TRBV1 is given as a pseudogene. This CDR3 is built from 14 residues. The CDR3 DNA is TGCACCAGCAGTCGGACTAGCGAAACAGATACGCAGTATTTT. This sequence encodes CTSSRTSETDTQYF.

The chain combines TRBV7-9 with TRBJ2-1; 9 bases match TRBD2. In germline, CDR1 is SEHNR, CDR2 FQNEAQ (reference sequence). This CDR3 contains 15 residues. V lost 5 bases, J lost 7 bases, and 9 bases stayed unmatched. In nucleotides, the CDR3 is TGTGCCAGCAGCGCAAGGGCTAGCGGGAATAATGAGCAGTTCTTC. This translates into CASSARASGNNEQFF.